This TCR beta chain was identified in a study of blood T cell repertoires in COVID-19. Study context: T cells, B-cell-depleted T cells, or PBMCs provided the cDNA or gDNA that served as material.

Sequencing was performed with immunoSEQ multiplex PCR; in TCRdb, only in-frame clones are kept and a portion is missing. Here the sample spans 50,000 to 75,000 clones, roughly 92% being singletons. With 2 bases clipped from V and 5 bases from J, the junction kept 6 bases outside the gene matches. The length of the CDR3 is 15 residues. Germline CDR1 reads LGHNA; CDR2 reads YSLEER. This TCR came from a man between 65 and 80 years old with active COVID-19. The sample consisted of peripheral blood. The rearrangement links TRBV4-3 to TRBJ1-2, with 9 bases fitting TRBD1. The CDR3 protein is CASSQNSGQGYGYTF. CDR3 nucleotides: TGCGCCAGCAGCCAAAATTCGGGACAGGGTTATGGCTACACCTTC.